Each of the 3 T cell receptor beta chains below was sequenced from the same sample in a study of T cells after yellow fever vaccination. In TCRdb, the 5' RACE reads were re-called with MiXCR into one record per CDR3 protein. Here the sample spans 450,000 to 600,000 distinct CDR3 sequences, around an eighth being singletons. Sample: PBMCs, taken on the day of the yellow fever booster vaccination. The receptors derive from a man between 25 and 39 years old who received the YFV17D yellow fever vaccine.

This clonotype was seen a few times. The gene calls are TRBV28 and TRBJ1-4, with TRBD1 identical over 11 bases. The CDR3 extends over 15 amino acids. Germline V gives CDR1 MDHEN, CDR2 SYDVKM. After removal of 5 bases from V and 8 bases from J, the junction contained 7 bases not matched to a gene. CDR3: CASSLLGQGGEKLFF. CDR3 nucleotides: TGTGCCAGCAGTCTCCTGGGACAGGGGGGCGAAAAACTGTTTTTT. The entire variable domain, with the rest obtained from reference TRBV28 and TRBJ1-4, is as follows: DVKVTQSSRYLVKRTGEKVFLECVQDMDHENMFWYRQDPGLGLRLIYFSYDVKMKEKGDIPEGYSVSREKKERFSLILESASTNQTSMYLCASSLLGQGGEKLFFGSGTQLSVL.

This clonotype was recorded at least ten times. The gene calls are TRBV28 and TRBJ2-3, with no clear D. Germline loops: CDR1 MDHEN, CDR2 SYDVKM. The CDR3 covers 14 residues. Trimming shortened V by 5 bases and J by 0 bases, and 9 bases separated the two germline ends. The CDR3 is CASSPQPSTDTQYF. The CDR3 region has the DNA TGTGCCAGCAGTCCACAGCCTAGCACAGATACGCAGTATTTT.

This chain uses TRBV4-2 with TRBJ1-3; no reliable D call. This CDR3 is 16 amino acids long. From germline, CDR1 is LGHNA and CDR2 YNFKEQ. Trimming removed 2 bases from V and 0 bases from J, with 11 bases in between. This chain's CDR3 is CASSQSPGGSGNTIYF. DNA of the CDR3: TGTGCCAGCAGCCAATCCCCGGGTGGCTCTGGAAACACCATATATTTT.